Below, 28 T cell receptor beta chains from the same sample are listed, as sequenced in a study of cytomegalovirus exposure and HLA in healthy donors. The PCR contained 60 Vbeta and 13 Jbeta primers. Repertoires were generated with immunoSEQ multiplex PCR, while TCRdb's copy carries only in-frame clones and drops some. This table has about 130,000 clones, around four fifths appearing once. Sequencing used PBMCs. Receptors were obtained from a woman aged 40 to 49 in good health and CMV-seropositive.

The V gene is TRBV6-5, the J gene TRBJ2-7; no firm D call. This CDR3 comprises 14 residues. CDR1 and CDR2 from the germline V gene are MNHEY and SVGAGI. V was shortened by 2 bases and J by 7 bases, with 15 bases between the two germline ends. This chain's CDR3 is CASSYNPASSEQYF. The CDR3 DNA sequence: TGTGCCAGCAGTTACAACCCGGCCTCTAGTGAGCAGTACTTC.

This clone occurred a few times. The chain carries TRBV28 and TRBJ1-1, with 7 bases that match TRBD1. There are 14 residues in the CDR3. Losses at the gene ends were 5 bases for V and 7 bases for J; bases not matched to a gene: 10. CDR1 and CDR2 from the germline V gene are MDHEN and SYDVKM. The CDR3 loop reads CASSPRTGLREAFF. DNA for the CDR3: TGTGCCAGCAGTCCCCGGACAGGACTCCGTGAAGCTTTCTTT.

In this sample, this clone turned up a few times. J is TRBJ2-2 and V is TRBV9; weak D call: TRBD1 (6 bases). Germline V gives CDR1 SGDLS, CDR2 YYNGEE. There are 15 residues in the CDR3. V was shortened by 2 bases and J by 5 bases, with 13 bases between the two germline ends. In nucleotides, the CDR3 is TGTGCCAGCAGCGTCGGGACAAGGAGGACCGGGGAGCTGTTTTTT. It translates to CASSVGTRRTGELFF.

The V and J genes are TRBV10-3 and TRBJ2-5, with D tentatively TRBD1 (5 bases). Germline CDR1 and CDR2: ENHRY and SYGVKD. The CDR3 is 15 residues long. With 4 bases removed from V and 0 bases from J, the gap between germline ends came to 12 bases. The CDR3 here is CAISGQGLDQETQYF. The CDR3 DNA follows: TGTGCCATCAGTGGTCAGGGTCTCGACCAAGAGACCCAGTACTTC.

Notes on this clone: Other DNA variants within this sample encode the same CDR3. The chain is built from TRBV28 and TRBJ2-1; 8 nucleotides agree with TRBD1. CDR3 size: 15 residues. Germline V lookup: CDR1 MDHEN, CDR2 SYDVKM. V shed 5 bases and J 3 bases; nucleotides not matched to a gene: 6. CDR3 nucleotides: TGTGCCAGCAGTCTAAGCACAGGGGGCTACAATGAGCAGTTCTTC. Translated, it gives CASSLSTGGYNEQFF.

The rearrangement links TRBV2 to TRBJ1-3; TRBD1 aligns across 10 bases. After removal of 0 bases from V and 4 bases from J, the junction contained 3 bases not matched to a gene. CDR1 is SNHLY, CDR2 FYNNEI, per germline. The CDR3 consists of 16 residues. The DNA of the CDR3 is TGTGCCAGCAGTGAAGCGGGACAGGGGAAAGGAAACACCATATATTTT. Translated, it gives CASSEAGQGKGNTIYF.

V is TRBV6-5 and J is TRBJ1-6; D possibly corresponds to TRBD1 (6 bases). This CDR3 has 14 residues. CDR1 is MNHEY and CDR2 is SVGAGI in the germline V gene. Trimming shortened V by 10 bases and J by 5 bases, and 15 bases separated the two germline ends. CDR3 coding DNA: TGTGCCATCCAAAACAGGGTCCATAATTCACCCCTCCACTTT. Translated, it gives CAIQNRVHNSPLHF.

The chain joins TRBV28 to TRBJ1-1, with TRBD1 as a possible D gene (5 bases). The V end lost 3 bases, the J end lost 10 bases, and 9 bases lay between the germline ends. The CDR3 runs to 11 residues. CDR1 is MDHEN and CDR2 is SYDVKM in the germline V gene. The CDR3 sequence is CASSLQGIAFF. The CDR3 DNA sequence: TGTGCCAGCAGTTTGCAGGGCATAGCTTTCTTT.

The chain couples TRBV13 to TRBJ1-5, with 8 bases that match TRBD1. Trimming removed 0 bases from V and 4 bases from J; junction bases left unmatched: 8. CDR3 size: 17 residues. The germline V gene encodes CDR1 PRHDT and CDR2 FYEKMQ (reference sequence). The CDR3 sequence is CASSLGRGTGNNQPQHF. CDR3 nucleotide sequence: TGTGCCAGCAGCTTAGGCCGCGGGACAGGAAATAATCAGCCCCAGCATTTT.

The CDR3 protein is CASSDRSTDTQYF. The CDR3, as DNA: TGTGCCAGCTCAGACAGGTCCACAGATACGCAGTATTTT. The chain employs TRBV18 and TRBJ2-3, with D perhaps matching TRBD1 (6 bases). V lost 5 bases and J 2 bases, leaving 8 bases between the germline ends. Per the germline V gene, CDR1 is KGHSH and CDR2 is LQKENI. This CDR3 comprises 13 residues. Filled out from reference TRBV18 and TRBJ2-3, the complete variable domain reads NAGVMQNPRHLVRRRGQEARLRCSPMKGHSHVYWYRQLPEEGLKFMVYLQKENIIDESGMPKERFSAEFPKEGPSILRIQQVVRGDSAAYFCASSDRSTDTQYFGPGTRLTVL.

The chain links TRBV5-1 to TRBJ1-2; D perhaps matches TRBD1 (5 bases). Germline loops: CDR1 SGHRS, CDR2 YFSETQ. The germline V and J ends were trimmed by 0 bases and 6 bases, with 12 bases remaining between them. This CDR3 contains 14 residues. The CDR3 DNA reads as TGCGCCAGCAGCTTGGTAGGGACGGGAGATGGCTACACCTTC. It is translated as CASSLVGTGDGYTF.

The chain recombines TRBV5-1 with TRBJ1-5; 9 bases map to TRBD1. This CDR3 is built from 17 residues. CDR1 SGHRS and CDR2 YFSETQ come from the germline V gene. Germline trimming cut 0 bases from V and 1 base from J; bases unmatched to any gene: 5. CDR3 amino acids: CASSLDGQGLSNQPQHF. The CDR3 DNA reads as TGCGCCAGCAGCTTGGACGGACAGGGGCTAAGCAATCAGCCCCAGCATTTT. Full variable domain (missing parts from reference TRBV5-1 and TRBJ1-5): KAGVTQTPRYLIKTRGQQVTLSCSPISGHRSVSWYQQTPGQGLQFLFEYFSETQRNKGNFPGRFSGRQFSNSRSEMNVSTLELGDSALYLCASSLDGQGLSNQPQHFGDGTRLSIL.

The CDR3 nucleotides are TGTGCCAGTAGTCGAGGCGGGAACACAGATACGCAGTATTTT. Translation: CASSRGGNTDTQYF. The V and J genes are TRBV19 and TRBJ2-3; D may be TRBD2 (6 bases). The CDR3 extends over 14 amino acids. CDR1 is LNHDA, CDR2 SQIVND, per germline (reference sequence). The V gene lost 5 bases and the J gene lost 2 bases, with 11 bases spanning the gap.

This chain links TRBV9 with TRBJ1-3, with D tentatively TRBD1 (5 bases). V was clipped by 0 bases and J by 5 bases, with 12 bases between them. CDR3 length: 15 residues. CDR1 and CDR2 from the germline V gene are SGDLS and YYNGEE. The CDR3 DNA reads as TGTGCCAGCAGCGTAGCAGGGAATTATCGAAACACCATATATTTT. Translation: CASSVAGNYRNTIYF.

The chain is built from TRBV4-3 and TRBJ2-5; 8 bases are shared with TRBD2. This CDR3 spans 15 amino acids. Germline V gene data show CDR1 as LGHNA and CDR2 as YSLEER. The trim removed 7 bases at V and 5 bases at J, leaving 12 bases unmatched. CDR3: CASKGKGTRRETQYF. DNA of the CDR3: TGCGCCAGCAAGGGAAAAGGGACTAGAAGGGAGACCCAGTACTTC.

This CDR3 reads CASRRDRSSYEQYF. The CDR3 DNA reads TGCGCCAGCAGGCGGGACAGGTCCTCCTACGAGCAGTACTTC. V usage is TRBV5-1 and J usage is TRBJ2-7, with 8 nucleotides matching TRBD1. The CDR3 runs to 14 residues. V lost 5 bases, J lost 0 bases, and 4 bases stayed unmatched. Germline V gene sequence: CDR1 SGHRS, CDR2 YFSETQ. Together with reference TRBV5-1 and TRBJ2-7, the CDR3 gives the full variable domain: KAGVTQTPRYLIKTRGQQVTLSCSPISGHRSVSWYQQTPGQGLQFLFEYFSETQRNKGNFPGRFSGRQFSNSRSEMNVSTLELGDSALYLCASRRDRSSYEQYFGPGTRLTVT.

In this sample, this clone turned up a few times. The chain carries TRBV4-3 and TRBJ2-7, with 11 positions matching TRBD2. This CDR3 comprises 17 residues. Germline-derived CDR1 and CDR2 are LGHNA and YSLEER. Unmatched junction bases numbered 9, after V lost 0 bases and J lost 5 bases. The CDR3 coding sequence is TGCGCCAGCAGCCAAGATACCCCTAGCGGGAGGATCCACGAGCAGTACTTC. Translation gives CASSQDTPSGRIHEQYF.

This clone was seen just once. This chain links TRBV9 with TRBJ2-3; 11 positions match TRBD2. V lost 0 bases and J lost 4; bases outside the gene matches: 4. The CDR3 is made up of 16 amino acids. Germline V gives CDR1 SGDLS, CDR2 YYNGEE. The DNA of the CDR3 is TGTGCCAGCAGCGTAGCTAGTAGCGGGGGGGCAGATACGCAGTATTTT. It is translated as CASSVASSGGADTQYF.

The chain employs TRBV9 and TRBJ2-3; no clear D. From germline, CDR1 is SGDLS and CDR2 YYNGEE. The CDR3 extends over 16 amino acids. Trimming shortened V by 0 bases and J by 0 bases, and 11 bases separated the two germline ends. In DNA, the CDR3 is TGTGCCAGCAGCGTAGAGGCCCCCAGGAGCACAGATACGCAGTATTTT. This encodes CASSVEAPRSTDTQYF.

The genes are TRBV10-3 and TRBJ1-2; D ambiguous. CDR3 length: 13 amino acids. The ends were cut back, 2 bases at V and 8 bases at J, with 12 bases in the middle. Looked up from germline, CDR1 is ENHRY and CDR2 is SYGVKD. The CDR3 DNA reads as TGTGCCATCAGTGAGATCCGTGAGATGGGCTACACCTTC. Protein: CAISEIREMGYTF.

The chain recombines TRBV30 with TRBJ1-3; TRBD1 matches 8 bases. The CDR3 spans 13 residues. Germline values: CDR1 GTSNPN, CDR2 SVGIG (reference sequence). Losses at the gene ends were 5 bases for V and 4 bases for J; bases not matched to a gene: 4. The CDR3 sequence is CAWEQGGGNTIYF. CDR3 sequence (DNA): TGTGCCTGGGAACAGGGGGGAGGAAACACCATATATTTT. Full variable domain (rest looked up from reference TRBV30 and TRBJ1-3): SQTIHQWPATLVQPVGSPLSLECTVEGTSNPNLYWYRQAAGRGLQLLFYSVGIGQISSEVPQNLSASRPQDRQFILSSKKLLLSDSGFYLCAWEQGGGNTIYFGEGSWLTVV.

The chain combines TRBV7-8 with TRBJ2-1, with a possible D match to TRBD2 (7 bases). CDR3 length equals 15 residues. Germline CDR1 is SGHVS and CDR2 is FQNEAQ. V was clipped by 9 bases and J by 4 bases, with 19 bases between them. CDR3 region: CASMGGALSYNEQFF. In DNA form, the CDR3 reads TGTGCCAGTATGGGGGGGGCCTTAAGTTACAATGAGCAGTTCTTC.

J is TRBJ2-1 and V is TRBV4-3; TRBD2 might be the D (6 bases). Per germline, CDR1 LGHNA and CDR2 YSLEER. There are 16 residues in the CDR3. V dropped 0 bases and J dropped 12 bases, with 21 bases sitting between them. Here the CDR3 DNA reads TGCGCCAGCAGCCAAGATTTAGGTATGGCGGGATCATGGCAGTTCTTC. Translating gives CASSQDLGMAGSWQFF.

This rearrangement joins TRBV4-3 to TRBJ1-1; perhaps TRBD1 as D (5 bases). This CDR3 spans 16 amino acids. The ends were cut back, 0 bases at V and 6 bases at J, with 17 bases in the middle. The V gene's germline CDR1 is LGHNA and CDR2 YSLEER. CDR3 in DNA: TGCGCCAGCAGCCAAGATTATGCAGGGAAAGGGGCTGAAGCTTTCTTT. Protein product: CASSQDYAGKGAEAFF.

J is TRBJ1-3 and V is TRBV9; 10 bases map to TRBD1. V lost 3 bases, J lost 4 bases, and 7 bases stayed unmatched. Per the germline V gene, CDR1 is SGDLS and CDR2 is YYNGEE. The CDR3 is 16 residues long. This CDR3 reads CASSGGQGGSGNTIYF. DNA of the CDR3: TGTGCCAGCAGCGGAGGACAGGGGGGATCCGGAAACACCATATATTTT.

This sequence joins TRBV29-1 and TRBJ1-4; D ambiguous. This CDR3 contains 17 residues. The V end lost 4 bases, the J end lost 4 bases, and 22 bases lay between the germline ends. Germline V lookup: CDR1 SQVTM, CDR2 ANQGSEA. CDR3 DNA: TGCAGCGTTGCCCTACCTGCCCGAGCTACCCTTAATGAAAAACTGTTTTTT. Its protein is CSVALPARATLNEKLFF.

The chain recombines TRBV15 with TRBJ2-5; D unclear. The V and J ends lost 0 bases and 0 bases respectively, with 17 bases between them. The germline V gene encodes CDR1 LNHNV and CDR2 YYDKDF (reference sequence). The CDR3 runs 18 residues. The CDR3 coding sequence is TGTGCCACCAGCAGAGATCATCCAGCAGGTGCCAACCAAGAGACCCAGTACTTC. Translating it yields CATSRDHPAGANQETQYF.

The chain employs TRBV10-3 and TRBJ2-3; D gene uncertain. The CDR3 has 15 amino acids. Germline lookup yields CDR1 ENHRY and CDR2 SYGVKD. Trimming cost V 0 bases and J 1 base, with 8 bases left between them. CDR3 region: CAISESRSRTDTQYF. The CDR3 nucleotides are TGTGCCATCAGTGAGTCGAGGAGCCGCACAGATACGCAGTATTTT.